The 23 T cell receptor beta chains below all came from one sample that was sequenced in a study of human T cells and chemical hapten exposure. TCRdb recomputed calls from the RACE reads with MiXCR, one row per CDR3 protein. This table has under 200,000 distinct CDR3 sequences, around 30% appearing once. Regarding time point: pre-sensitization, week 0. Specified treatment: therapeutic diphenylcyclopropenone sensitization with weekly scalp DPC. Material: whole blood, obtained in connection with sensitization to the hapten diphenylcyclopropenone (DPC). The receptors stem from a woman aged 25 to 39 with alopecia areata. Some clones in this sample may be carry-over from other donors' samples.

J is TRBJ2-2 and V is TRBV9; 7 nucleotides match TRBD1. Looked up from germline, CDR1 is SGDLS and CDR2 is YYNGEE. This CDR3 contains 16 residues. The trim removed 4 bases at V and 5 bases at J, leaving 11 bases unmatched. CDR3 amino acids: CASSSKGTAVTGELFF. The CDR3, as DNA: TGTGCCAGCAGCTCTAAAGGGACAGCCGTTACCGGGGAGCTGTTTTTT.

This chain uses TRBV6-2 or TRBV6-3 with TRBJ1-5, with a tentative D call TRBD1 (6 bases). This CDR3 is 16 amino acids long. In germline, CDR1 is MNHEY, CDR2 SVGEGT. Trimming cost V 5 bases and J 7 bases, with 21 bases left between them. The CDR3 spells CASSPSGAGPIQPQHF. The CDR3 bases are TGTGCCAGCAGTCCTTCAGGGGCAGGCCCTATCCAGCCCCAGCATTTT.

The chain is built from TRBV11-2 and TRBJ2-2; the D is unclear. The CDR3 has 11 residues. Germline assignment: CDR1 SGHAT and CDR2 FQNNGV. Trimming pared 3 bases from V and 8 bases from J, leaving 4 bases between. CDR3 protein: CASSFFGELFF. The CDR3 nucleotides are TGTGCCAGCAGCTTTTTTGGGGAGCTGTTTTTT. Full variable domain (missing parts from reference TRBV11-2 and TRBJ2-2): EAGVAQSPRYKIIEKRQSVAFWCNPISGHATLYWYQQILGQGPKLLIQFQNNGVVDDSQLPKDRFSAERLKGVDSTLKIQPAKLEDSAVYLCASSFFGELFFGEGSRLTVL.

The J gene is TRBJ1-2, the V gene TRBV7-9; TRBD1 agrees at 9 bases. Germline V lookup: CDR1 SEHNR, CDR2 FQNEAQ (reference sequence). The CDR3 covers 13 residues. With V trimmed by 8 bases and J by 4 bases, 5 bases remained unmatched. The DNA for the CDR3 is TGTGCCAGCTCCGGACAGGGGAGCTATGGCTACACCTTC. Encoded protein: CASSGQGSYGYTF. Looking up the rest from reference TRBV7-9 and TRBJ1-2 gives the full variable domain: DTGVSQNPRHKITKRGQNVTFRCDPISEHNRLYWYRQTLGQGPEFLTYFQNEAQLEKSRLLSDRFSAERPKGSFSTLEIQRTEQGDSAMYLCASSGQGSYGYTFGSGTRLTVV.

This clonotype was counted only a few times. The chain recombines TRBV29-1 with TRBJ2-2; D not certain. CDR1 and CDR2 from the germline V gene are SQVTM and ANQGSEA. The CDR3 loop spans 15 amino acids. V was clipped by 2 bases and J by 0 bases, with 10 bases between them. CDR3 region: CSVELMTPNTGELFF. CDR3 DNA sequence: TGCAGCGTTGAATTGATGACGCCGAACACCGGGGAGCTGTTTTTT.

A few counts support this clonotype. The rearrangement joins TRBV2 to TRBJ2-1; no definite D call. The CDR3 spans 15 residues. CDR1 SNHLY and CDR2 FYNNEI come from the germline V gene. The V gene lost 3 bases and the J gene lost 4 bases, with 13 bases spanning the gap. The CDR3 nucleotides are TGTGCCAGCAGTGACAGGATCGGCGCTTACAATGAGCAGTTCTTC. This sequence encodes CASSDRIGAYNEQFF.

The chain joins TRBV21-1 to TRBJ2-5; TRBD1 is the table's D call and was not checked against the DNA. TRBV21-1 is an annotated pseudogene. The CDR3 is 16 residues long. CDR3 nucleotides: TGTGCCAGCAGCAAGGGGCAAACCGGGTGGATAGAGACCCAGTACTTC. This encodes CASSKGQTGWIETQYF.

The chain combines TRBV25-1 with TRBJ1-2; the D is unclear. The CDR3 is made up of 13 amino acids. Per germline, CDR1 MGHDK and CDR2 SYGVNS. V shed 3 bases and J shed 4 bases, with 9 bases lying between them. CDR3 loop: CASSEDGSYGYTF. The CDR3 DNA sequence: TGTGCCAGCAGTGAGGACGGAAGCTATGGCTACACCTTC.

The V call is TRBV7-3, the J call TRBJ1-1, with D unclear. V shed 0 bases and J shed 4 bases, with 15 bases lying between them. The V gene's germline CDR1 is SGHTA and CDR2 FQGTGA. The CDR3 is 16 amino acids. The CDR3 DNA reads TGTGCCAGCAGCTTAACGAACACAGCGCCTGTCACTGAAGCTTTCTTT. Translating it yields CASSLTNTAPVTEAFF.

The chain has TRBV4-1 and TRBJ1-5; D not resolved. This CDR3 spans 16 amino acids. Trimming cost V 2 bases and J 5 bases, with 16 bases left between them. Germline V gives CDR1 MGHRA, CDR2 YSYEKL. The CDR3 region has the DNA TGCGCCAGCAGCCAACGGGGATCAAGTTACGATCAGCCCCAGCATTTT. Residues: CASSQRGSSYDQPQHF.

This clonotype was observed a handful of times. The CDR3 sequence: CSVKRTVMNTEAFF. In nucleotides, the CDR3 is TGCAGCGTCAAAAGGACAGTTATGAACACTGAAGCTTTCTTT. The chain employs TRBV29-1 and TRBJ1-1, with D possibly TRBD1 on 6 matching bases. The V gene's germline CDR1 is SQVTM and CDR2 ANQGSEA. Trimming left V 6 bases short and J 0 bases short, with 14 bases between. The CDR3 length is 14 residues.

This clonotype was seen just once. The CDR3 nucleotides read TGTGCCAGCAGCCAAGCTGGCGGGGATAACTATGGCTACACCTTC. Encoded protein: CASSQAGGDNYGYTF. The chain carries TRBV4-2 and TRBJ1-2; D gene uncertain. This CDR3 is built from 15 residues. Between the trimmed V and J ends, which lost 1 base and 1 base, there was a span of 10 bases. The germline gives CDR1 LGHNA, CDR2 YNFKEQ.

J is TRBJ2-1 and V is TRBV12-3 or TRBV12-4; the D gene is possibly TRBD1 (5 bases). The CDR3 loop spans 13 amino acids. Trimming pared 6 bases from V and 6 bases from J, leaving 12 bases between. CDR3 sequence reads: CASRGVLGNEQFF. CDR3 in DNA: TGTGCCAGCAGAGGGGTGCTCGGCAATGAGCAGTTCTTC.

In this sample, this clonotype turned up a few times. The chain uses TRBV7-9 and TRBJ1-1; D unresolved. The germline gives CDR1 SEHNR, CDR2 FQNEAQ (reference sequence). V was clipped by 2 bases and J by 4 bases, with 14 bases between them. The CDR3 is made up of 15 amino acids. The CDR3 region has the DNA TGTGCCAGCAGCTTATTGGGCAGTACTGGCACTGAAGCTTTCTTT. Translating gives CASSLLGSTGTEAFF.

This clonotype has more than one count but fewer than ten. J is TRBJ2-2 and V is TRBV25-1; 10 bases align to TRBD1. The V and J ends lost 0 bases and 3 bases, in that order; junction bases with no gene match: 1. The germline V gene has CDR1 MGHDK and CDR2 SYGVNS. The CDR3 has 16 residues. CDR3 sequence reads: CASSEYDRGHTGELFF. The DNA of the CDR3 is TGTGCCAGCAGTGAATACGACAGGGGGCACACCGGGGAGCTGTTTTTT. Filled out from reference TRBV25-1 and TRBJ2-2, the complete variable domain reads EADIYQTPRYLVIGTGKKITLECSQTMGHDKMYWYQQDPGMELHLIHYSYGVNSTEKGDLSSESTVSRIRTEHFPLTLESARPSHTSQYLCASSEYDRGHTGELFFGEGSRLTVL.

Only a few counts were recorded for this clonotype. The chain is built from TRBV6-2 or TRBV6-3 and TRBJ1-1; weak D call: TRBD1 (6 bases). Germline CDR1 MNHEY, CDR2 SVGEGT. The CDR3 covers 11 residues. Trimming pared 6 bases from V and 7 bases from J, leaving 9 bases between. This chain's CDR3 is CASSRTDEAFF. The DNA of the CDR3 is TGTGCCAGCAGCCGGACAGATGAAGCTTTCTTT.

This clonotype came up a few times. The J gene is TRBJ2-1, the V gene TRBV4-3; D is ambiguous. The ends were cut back, 0 bases at V and 2 bases at J, with 14 bases in the middle. The V gene's germline CDR1 is LGHNA and CDR2 YSLEER. The CDR3 has 17 residues. CDR3 amino acids: CASSQDRSGGTYNEQFF. In DNA, the CDR3 is TGCGCCAGCAGCCAAGATCGTTCAGGTGGGACCTACAATGAGCAGTTCTTC.

Only a few counts were recorded for this clonotype. This chain joins TRBV7-9 and TRBJ2-5; 8 nucleotides agree with TRBD1. The V and J ends lost 3 bases and 2 bases, in that order; junction bases with no gene match: 11. The CDR3 totals 17 residues. Germline lookup yields CDR1 SEHNR and CDR2 FQNEAQ (reference sequence). The DNA for the CDR3 is TGTGCCAGCAGCTTGCCACGACAGGGGAGAATTCAAGAGACCCAGTACTTC. It encodes CASSLPRQGRIQETQYF.

The chain uses TRBV4-3 and TRBJ1-1; 8 nucleotides align to TRBD1. Trimming cost V 3 bases and J 5 bases; bases outside gene matches: 5. The CDR3 covers 14 residues. The V gene's germline CDR1 is LGHNA and CDR2 YSLEER. The CDR3 loop is CASSHPGTGTEAFF. CDR3 nucleotide sequence: TGCGCCAGCAGCCATCCCGGGACAGGAACTGAAGCTTTCTTT.

This clonotype was seen more than once but under ten times. The chain combines TRBV7-8 with TRBJ1-2, with D tentatively TRBD1 (6 bases). Germline values: CDR1 SGHVS, CDR2 FQNEAQ. The ends were cut back, 5 bases at V and 3 bases at J, with 19 bases in the middle. The CDR3 extends over 16 amino acids. The CDR3, as DNA: TGTGCCAGCAGCCTAGGGAGGGGGGGGCGACACTATGGCTACACCTTC. Translated, it gives CASSLGRGGRHYGYTF.

The genes are TRBV6-4 and TRBJ2-1, with D perhaps matching TRBD1 (5 bases). The CDR3 runs to 16 residues. V dropped 5 bases and J dropped 2 bases, with 16 bases sitting between them. The germline V gene encodes CDR1 MRHNA and CDR2 SNTAGT. The DNA for the CDR3 is TGTGCCAGCAGTCAGCTGGGGCTTGCCCCCTACAATGAGCAGTTCTTC. Encoded protein: CASSQLGLAPYNEQFF.

The chain has TRBV5-1 and TRBJ2-5, with 11 bases lining up with TRBD2. Trimming at V came to 3 bases and at J to 9 bases, leaving 13 bases not matched to a gene. The V gene's germline CDR1 is SGHRS and CDR2 YFSETQ. The CDR3 contains 16 residues. Here the CDR3 reads CASSSGLAETSMAQYF. As DNA, the CDR3 is TGCGCCAGCAGCTCGGGACTAGCGGAGACCTCCATGGCCCAGTACTTC.

This clonotype was seen more than once but under ten times. This chain joins TRBV15 and TRBJ2-2; D unresolved. The CDR3 has 14 amino acids. Trimming removed 0 bases from V and 6 bases from J, with 8 bases in between. Germline CDR1 is LNHNV and CDR2 is YYDKDF (reference sequence). In DNA form, the CDR3 reads TGTGCCACCAGCAGAGAAGCATGGGCCGGGGAGCTGTTTTTT. Its protein product is CATSREAWAGELFF. The full variable domain, its missing parts supplied by reference TRBV15 and TRBJ2-2, is DAMVIQNPRYQVTQFGKPVTLSCSQTLNHNVMYWYQQKSSQAPKLLFHYYDKDFNNEADTPDNFQSRRPNTSFCFLDIRSPGLGDTAMYLCATSREAWAGELFFGEGSRLTVL.